These T cell receptor beta chains were read from a single sample in a study of T-cell reconstitution after alpha-beta-depleted transplantation in children. TCRdb independently ran MiXCR on the PCR reads; one entry per CDR3 protein. The sample contains fewer than 700,000 distinct CDR3 sequences, 20% to 25% of which appear only once. The sequencing here drew on PBMCs, mostly from graft donor cells, taken 360 days after TCRalphabeta/CD19-depleted stem cell transplant. These receptor sequences come from a boy under three years old who had a stem cell transplant for acute myeloid leukemia, so the T cells may come from the graft donor. Both conserved end residues are part of each CDR3. A D gene is named only where the DNA matches it firmly. Not all rows give a size; the values are once, few, many and, for expanded clones, a class.

d_gene | j_gene | v_gene | abundance | CDR3nt | CDR3aa
NA | TRBJ2-5 | TRBV25-1 | few | TGTGCCAGCAGAGGACCAGCCGGGCAGGAGACCCAGTACTTC | CASRGPAGQETQYF
TRBD1 | TRBJ1-5 | TRBV20-1 | few | TGCAGTGCCGGAGAGGGACAGGGGGATCAGCCCCAGCATTTT | CSAGEGQGDQPQHF
NA | TRBJ2-3 | TRBV20-1 | many | TGCAGTGCTAGTATGAGCGCAGATACGCAGTATTTT | CSASMSADTQYF
NA | TRBJ2-3 | TRBV6-1 | NA | TGTGCCAGCAGGATTGGAACAGACCTCAGCACAGATACGCAGTATTTT | CASRIGTDLSTDTQYF
NA | TRBJ2-2 | TRBV7-9 | NA | TGTGCCAGCAGCGACTTCAAAGGGCTCACCGGGGAGCTGTTTTTT | CASSDFKGLTGELFF
NA | TRBJ1-6 | TRBV20-1 | few | TGCAGTGCTAGAGATCAGCCCAGAGGATCCCTCCACTTT | CSARDQPRGSLHF
NA | TRBJ2-7 | TRBV30 | few | TGTGCCTGGGCCCTGGAGGGTTCCCTCTACGAGCAGTACTTC | CAWALEGSLYEQYF
NA | TRBJ1-1 | TRBV15 | few | TGTGCCACCAGCCGAGTCTACGAGGCCACTGAAGCTTTCTTT | CATSRVYEATEAFF
TRBD1 | TRBJ1-6 | TRBV6-5 | NA | TGTGCCAGCAGTTTCCGGGACAGCGATTCACCCCTCCACTTT | CASSFRDSDSPLHF
NA | TRBJ2-1 | TRBV2 | NA | TGTGCCAGCAGCGGGTCATCCTCCTACAATGAGCAGTTCTTC | CASSGSSSYNEQFF
NA | TRBJ2-2 | TRBV12-3/TRBV12-4 | NA | TGTGCCAGCAGTCCGGGCCCCCCTCTCAACACCGGGGAGCTGTTTTTT | CASSPGPPLNTGELFF
NA | TRBJ1-4 | TRBV28 | NA | TGTGCCAGCAGCCCTGGACAGAAACCTGAAAAACTGTTTTTT | CASSPGQKPEKLFF
NA | TRBJ1-1 | TRBV12-3/TRBV12-4 | many | TGTGCCAGCAGTTTGTACAAGGGTCCCGCTGAAGCTTTCTTT | CASSLYKGPAEAFF
NA | TRBJ2-4 | TRBV10-3 | NA | TGTGCCATCAGTGAGTCGATTAGACGAGCAGGGATTTTTGAAAACATTCAGTACTTC | CAISESIRRAGIFENIQYF
NA | TRBJ2-5 | TRBV6-1 | few | TGTGCCAGCAGAGCGACATCGTCGGGAGAGACCCAGTACTTC | CASRATSSGETQYF
NA | TRBJ2-1 | TRBV12-3/TRBV12-4 | many | TGTGCCAGCACCATAATCGACAGGTCCAATGAGCAGTTCTTC | CASTIIDRSNEQFF
NA | TRBJ2-3 | TRBV7-6 | few | TGTGCCAGCAGCTCCCTAGATAGAAGGTTGGATACGCAGTATTTT | CASSSLDRRLDTQYF
NA | TRBJ1-1 | TRBV3-1 | NA | TGTGCCAGCAGCCAGCAGGGTGAAGCTTTCTTT | CASSQQGEAFF
NA | TRBJ2-7 | TRBV15 | few | TGTGCCACCAGCAAACCCAGGAGCGAGCAGTACTTC | CATSKPRSEQYF
NA | TRBJ2-1 | TRBV15 | few | TGTGCCACCAGCAGAGGCAAGCAGACTGGGGCGCGTAATGAGCAGTTCTTC | CATSRGKQTGARNEQFF
NA | TRBJ2-5 | TRBV20-1 | NA | TGCAGCGCGAGGGGACTTAAAATATATAGGTACTTC | CSARGLKIYRYF
TRBD1 | TRBJ2-1 | TRBV4-3 | NA | TGCGCCAGCAGCCAGGAGAGGGACAGTTCCTACAATGAGCAGTTCTTC | CASSQERDSSYNEQFF
TRBD1 | TRBJ1-2 | TRBV12-3/TRBV12-4 | few | TGTGCCAGCAGTCAGGGGGGTGGCTACACCTTC | CASSQGGGYTF
NA | TRBJ2-1 | TRBV7-9 | NA | TGTGCCAGCAGCTTATCGGAGGACGTTAAGCAGTTCTTC | CASSLSEDVKQFF
NA | TRBJ2-3 | TRBV9 | many | TGTGCCAGCAGCGGCGAATCCTCGAGCACGCAGTATTTT | CASSGESSSTQYF
NA | TRBJ2-1 | TRBV5-1 | NA | TGCGCCAGCAGCAAGTTTCGGGGGATCTCCTACAATGAGCAGTTCTTC | CASSKFRGISYNEQFF
NA | TRBJ2-3 | TRBV29-1 | many | TGCAGCGTTGAACCGGTGGTTAGCAGAGGGGGCACAGATACGCAGTATTTT | CSVEPVVSRGGTDTQYF
NA | TRBJ2-7 | TRBV29-1 | few | TGCAGCGTTGTGTGGGGTTCCTACGAGCAGTACTTC | CSVVWGSYEQYF
NA | TRBJ1-5 | TRBV15 | NA | TGTGCCACCAGCAGAGGTGGGGGGGATCAGCCCCAGCATTTT | CATSRGGGDQPQHF
NA | TRBJ2-1 | TRBV14 | many | TGTGCCAGCAGCTCTGGGACTTACAATGAGCAGTTCTTC | CASSSGTYNEQFF
TRBD1 | TRBJ1-1 | TRBV6-5 | NA | TGTGCCAGCAGTTACGGGACAGGGGTGCGAAGGGCTTTCTTT | CASSYGTGVRRAFF
NA | TRBJ2-1 | TRBV12-3/TRBV12-4 | NA | TGTGCCAGCAGTTTGTGGCAAGGTGAGCAGTTCTTC | CASSLWQGEQFF
NA | TRBJ2-5 | TRBV11-1 | few | TGTGCCAGCAGCTTTGGGGGGCGAAGGGACAGCAAGCAAGAGACCCAGTACTTC | CASSFGGRRDSKQETQYF
TRBD2 | TRBJ2-1 | TRBV11-2 | NA | TGTGCCAGCAGTATTATCGTTGGACTAGCGGGGGGAAATGAGCAGTTCTTC | CASSIIVGLAGGNEQFF
NA | TRBJ2-1 | TRBV11-2 | NA | TGTGCCAGCAGCCAGCCTTCCCTCTACAATGAGCAGTTCTTC | CASSQPSLYNEQFF
NA | TRBJ1-1 | TRBV5-1 | NA | TGCGCCAGCAGCTTGACGGTTCTGAACACTGAAGCTTTCTTT | CASSLTVLNTEAFF
NA | TRBJ2-2 | TRBV20-1 | many | TGCAGTGCTAGGGATATAACCGGGGAGCTGTTTTTT | CSARDITGELFF
TRBD1 | TRBJ2-1 | TRBV27 | NA | TGTGCCAGCAGTAACAGGGGGCCGTACAATGAGCAGTTCTTC | CASSNRGPYNEQFF
TRBD1 | TRBJ1-5 | TRBV20-1 | few | TGCAGTGCTAGGACGTTACGGGACAGGTCTAGCAATCAGCCCCAGCATTTT | CSARTLRDRSSNQPQHF
NA | TRBJ2-3 | TRBV15 | many | TGTGCCACCAGCAGTAGCTCAATCACAGATACGCAGTATTTT | CATSSSSITDTQYF
NA | TRBJ1-6 | TRBV19 | many | TGTGCCAGTAGAGGGGGAATCGGTTCACCCCTCCACTTT | CASRGGIGSPLHF
NA | TRBJ2-3 | TRBV9 | many | TGTGCCAGCAGCGTAGAGTCAGGTACGCAGTATTTT | CASSVESGTQYF
NA | TRBJ2-5 | TRBV5-1 | many | TGCGCCAGCAGCTTGGGCGTTGGGGGGAAAGAGACCCAGTACTTC | CASSLGVGGKETQYF
NA | TRBJ1-2 | TRBV5-8 | NA | TGTGCCAGCAGCTTGGAGCGAGGCTACACCTTC | CASSLERGYTF
TRBD2 | TRBJ2-2 | TRBV6-1 | NA | TGTGCCAGCAGCCCCGGACTAGCGGGGGGAGCCGGGGAGCTGTTTTTT | CASSPGLAGGAGELFF
NA | TRBJ2-7 | TRBV18 | many | TGTGCCAGTGGTATTTTCTACGAGCAGTACTTC | CASGIFYEQYF
NA | TRBJ2-1 | TRBV5-1 | NA | TGCGCCAGCAGCTTCGGGGCGGGGGCCCGTAACAATGAGCAGTTCTTC | CASSFGAGARNNEQFF
NA | TRBJ2-7 | TRBV29-1 | many | TGCAGCGTGCAAGCCCTGGACAGCTTCTCCTACGAGCAGTACTTC | CSVQALDSFSYEQYF
NA | TRBJ2-1 | TRBV5-1 | NA | TGCGCCAGCAGCTTGGCTGAGGGGGCTGGAGGGTCGTTCTTC | CASSLAEGAGGSFF
TRBD1 | TRBJ1-5 | TRBV12-3/TRBV12-4 | few | TGTGCCAGCAGTAAGACAGGGTGGGGCAATCAGCCCCAGCATTTT | CASSKTGWGNQPQHF
TRBD2 | TRBJ2-1 | TRBV30 | few | TGTGCCTGGAGCTGGACTAGCGGAGTCAACAATGAGCAGTTCTTC | CAWSWTSGVNNEQFF